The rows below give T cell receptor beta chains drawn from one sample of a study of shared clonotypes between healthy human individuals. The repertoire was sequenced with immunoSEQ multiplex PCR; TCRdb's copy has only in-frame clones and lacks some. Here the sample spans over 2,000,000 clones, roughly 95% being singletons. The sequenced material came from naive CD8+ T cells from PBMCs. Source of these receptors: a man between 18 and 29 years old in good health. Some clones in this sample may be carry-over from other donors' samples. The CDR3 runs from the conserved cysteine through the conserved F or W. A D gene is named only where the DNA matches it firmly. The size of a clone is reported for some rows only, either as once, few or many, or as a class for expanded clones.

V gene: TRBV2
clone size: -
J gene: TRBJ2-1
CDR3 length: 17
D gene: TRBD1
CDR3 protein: CASTERDRGFSGNEQFF
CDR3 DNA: TGTGCCAGCACCGAGAGGGACAGGGGGTTCTCGGGGAATGAGCAGTTCTTC

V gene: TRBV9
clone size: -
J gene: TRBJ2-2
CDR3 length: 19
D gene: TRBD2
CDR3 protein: CASSVGLAGGPTNTGELFF
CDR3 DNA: TGTGCCAGCAGCGTCGGACTAGCGGGAGGGCCAACGAACACCGGGGAGCTGTTTTTT

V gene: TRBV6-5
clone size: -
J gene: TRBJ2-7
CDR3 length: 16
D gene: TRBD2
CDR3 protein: CASSYSLAGVGYEQYF
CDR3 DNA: TGTGCCAGCAGTTACTCCTTAGCGGGAGTGGGCTACGAGCAGTACTTC

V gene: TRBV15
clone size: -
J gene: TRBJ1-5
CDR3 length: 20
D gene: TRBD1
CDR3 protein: CATSRIPGTDKAHSNQPQHF
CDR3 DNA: TGTGCCACCAGCAGGATCCCCGGGACAGACAAAGCCCATAGCAATCAGCCCCAGCATTTT

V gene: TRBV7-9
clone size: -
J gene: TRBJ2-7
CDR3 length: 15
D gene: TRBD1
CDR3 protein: CASSHRDRASYEQYF
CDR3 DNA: TGTGCCAGCAGCCACCGGGACAGGGCATCCTACGAGCAGTACTTC

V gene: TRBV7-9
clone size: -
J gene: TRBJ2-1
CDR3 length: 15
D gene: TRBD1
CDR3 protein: CASSPRDRGYNEQFF
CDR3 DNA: TGTGCCAGCAGCCCACGGGACAGGGGATACAATGAGCAGTTCTTC

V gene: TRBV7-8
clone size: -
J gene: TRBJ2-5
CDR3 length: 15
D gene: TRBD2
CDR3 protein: CASSNPGLGQETQYF
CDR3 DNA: TGTGCCAGCAGCAATCCGGGACTAGGACAAGAGACCCAGTACTTC

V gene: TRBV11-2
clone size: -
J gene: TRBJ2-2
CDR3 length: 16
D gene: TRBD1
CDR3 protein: CASSLGDRMNTGELFF
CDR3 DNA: TGTGCCAGCAGCTTAGGGGACAGGATGAACACCGGGGAGCTGTTTTTT

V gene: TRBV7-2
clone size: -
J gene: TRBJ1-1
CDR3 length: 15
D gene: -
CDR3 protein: CASSLGGTANTEAFF
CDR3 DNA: TGTGCCAGCAGCCTGGGAGGGACCGCGAACACTGAAGCTTTCTTT

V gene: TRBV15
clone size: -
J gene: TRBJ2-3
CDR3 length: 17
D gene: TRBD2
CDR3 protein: CATSRERLAGGTDTQYF
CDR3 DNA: TGTGCCACCAGCAGAGAACGACTAGCGGGAGGTACAGATACGCAGTATTTT

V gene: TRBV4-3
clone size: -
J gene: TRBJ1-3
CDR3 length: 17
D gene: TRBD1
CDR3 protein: CASSQDLDREAGNTIYF
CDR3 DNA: TGCGCCAGCAGCCAAGATCTGGACAGGGAGGCTGGAAACACCATATATTTT

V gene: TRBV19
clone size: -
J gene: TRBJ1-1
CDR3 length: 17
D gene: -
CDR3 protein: CASSLDRTNLMNTEAFF
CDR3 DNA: TGTGCCAGTAGTCTTGACAGGACCAACCTTATGAACACTGAAGCTTTCTTT

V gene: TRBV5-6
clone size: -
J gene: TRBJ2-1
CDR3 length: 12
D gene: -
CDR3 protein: CASSPNRNEQFF
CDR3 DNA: TGTGCCAGCAGCCCGAATCGCAATGAGCAGTTCTTC

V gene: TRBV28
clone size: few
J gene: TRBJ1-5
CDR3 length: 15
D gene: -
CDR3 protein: CASSEDSNSNQPQHF
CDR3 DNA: TGTGCCAGCAGTGAGGACAGCAATAGCAATCAGCCCCAGCATTTT

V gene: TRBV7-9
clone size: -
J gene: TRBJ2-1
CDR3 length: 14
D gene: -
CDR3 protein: CATAAGGARGEQFF
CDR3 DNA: TGTGCCACTGCAGCAGGGGGGGCTCGTGGTGAGCAGTTCTTC

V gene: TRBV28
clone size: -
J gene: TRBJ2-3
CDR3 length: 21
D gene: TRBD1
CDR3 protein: CASSDDDRDRAYSRGTDTQYF
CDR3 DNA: TGTGCCAGCAGTGACGATGACCGGGACAGGGCTTACTCGCGGGGCACAGATACGCAGTATTTT

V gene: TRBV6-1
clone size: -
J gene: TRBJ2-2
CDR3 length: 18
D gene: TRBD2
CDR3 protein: CASSEALVAGAFAGELFF
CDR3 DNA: TGTGCCAGCAGTGAAGCGCTGGTAGCGGGAGCCTTCGCCGGGGAGCTGTTTTTT

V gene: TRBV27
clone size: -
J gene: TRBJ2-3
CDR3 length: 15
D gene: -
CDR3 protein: CASSLLGPLTDTQYF
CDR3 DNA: TGTGCCAGCAGTTTGTTGGGACCACTCACAGATACGCAGTATTTT

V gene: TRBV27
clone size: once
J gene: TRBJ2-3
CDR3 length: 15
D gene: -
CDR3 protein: CASSLRTASTDTQYF
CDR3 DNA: TGTGCCAGCAGTTTACGGACAGCTAGCACAGATACGCAGTATTTT

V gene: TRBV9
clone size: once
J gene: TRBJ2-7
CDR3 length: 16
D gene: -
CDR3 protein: CASSVGLAGPRHEQYF
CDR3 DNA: TGTGCCAGCAGCGTAGGGCTCGCGGGTCCTCGGCACGAGCAGTACTTC

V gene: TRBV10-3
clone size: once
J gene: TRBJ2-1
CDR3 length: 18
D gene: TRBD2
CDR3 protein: CAISPGTSGGSSYNEQFF
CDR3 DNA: TGTGCCATCAGTCCTGGGACTAGCGGGGGGAGCTCCTACAATGAGCAGTTCTTC

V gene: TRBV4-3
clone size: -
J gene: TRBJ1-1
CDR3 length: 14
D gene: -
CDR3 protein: CASSVREWGTEAFF
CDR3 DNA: TGCGCCAGCAGCGTACGGGAGTGGGGCACTGAAGCTTTCTTT

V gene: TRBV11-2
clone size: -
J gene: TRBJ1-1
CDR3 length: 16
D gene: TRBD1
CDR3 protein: CASSLGRSGDSTEAFF
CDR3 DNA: TGTGCCAGCAGCTTAGGGCGCTCTGGGGACAGCACTGAAGCTTTCTTT

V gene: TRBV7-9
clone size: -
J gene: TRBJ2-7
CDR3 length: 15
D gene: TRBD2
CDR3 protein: CASSTTSGGSYEQYF
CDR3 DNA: TGTGCCAGCAGCACGACTAGCGGGGGGTCCTACGAGCAGTACTTC

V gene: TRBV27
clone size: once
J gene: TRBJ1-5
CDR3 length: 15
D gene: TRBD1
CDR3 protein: CASSPGQGGNQPQHF
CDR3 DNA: TGTGCCAGCAGCCCGGGACAGGGAGGGAATCAGCCCCAGCATTTT

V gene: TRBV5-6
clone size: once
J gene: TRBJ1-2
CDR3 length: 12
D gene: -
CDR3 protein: CASSYGTDGYTF
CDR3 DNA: TGTGCCAGCAGCTATGGGACGGATGGCTACACCTTC

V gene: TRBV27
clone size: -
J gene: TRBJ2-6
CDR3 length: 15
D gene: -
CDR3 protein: CASSERGSGANVLTF
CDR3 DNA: TGTGCCAGCAGTGAGAGGGGTTCCGGGGCCAACGTCCTGACTTTC

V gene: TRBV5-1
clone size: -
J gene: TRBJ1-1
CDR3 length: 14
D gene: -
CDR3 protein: CATKISRDHTEAFF
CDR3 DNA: TGCGCCACCAAAATCAGCAGGGACCACACTGAAGCTTTCTTT

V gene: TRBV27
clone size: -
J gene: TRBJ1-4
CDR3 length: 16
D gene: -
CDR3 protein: CASSQRVPATNEKLFF
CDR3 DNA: TGTGCCAGCAGTCAGCGGGTCCCTGCAACTAATGAAAAACTGTTTTTT

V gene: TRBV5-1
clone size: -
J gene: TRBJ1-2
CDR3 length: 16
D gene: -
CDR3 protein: CASSLANLGSPDGYTF
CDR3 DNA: TGCGCCAGCAGCTTGGCCAACTTAGGGTCCCCAGATGGCTACACCTTC

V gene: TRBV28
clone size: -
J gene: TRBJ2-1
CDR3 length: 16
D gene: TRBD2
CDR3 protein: CASSPLAGGSYNEQFF
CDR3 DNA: TGTGCCAGCAGTCCTCTAGCGGGAGGATCTTACAATGAGCAGTTCTTC

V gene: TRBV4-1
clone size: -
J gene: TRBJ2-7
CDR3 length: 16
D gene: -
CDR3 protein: CASSQDRAASTYEQYF
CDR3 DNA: TGCGCCAGCAGCCAAGATAGGGCGGCCTCCACCTACGAGCAGTACTTC

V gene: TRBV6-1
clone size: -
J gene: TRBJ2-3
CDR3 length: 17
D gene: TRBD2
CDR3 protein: CASSDGAPGGPGDTQYF
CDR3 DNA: TGTGCCAGCAGTGATGGTGCTCCGGGAGGGCCAGGTGATACGCAGTATTTT

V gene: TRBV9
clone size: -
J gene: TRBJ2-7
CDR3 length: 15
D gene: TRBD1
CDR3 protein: CASSPSDRGSYEQYF
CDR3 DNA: TGTGCCAGCAGCCCATCGGACAGGGGATCCTACGAGCAGTACTTC

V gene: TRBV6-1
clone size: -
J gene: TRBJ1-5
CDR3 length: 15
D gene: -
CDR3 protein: CASSARYGRGQPQHF
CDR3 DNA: TGTGCCAGCAGTGCCCGGTATGGGCGGGGTCAGCCCCAGCATTTT

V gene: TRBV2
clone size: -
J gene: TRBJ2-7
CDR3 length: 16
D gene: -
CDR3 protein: CASTPPLAHSSYEQYF
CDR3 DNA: TGTGCCAGCACACCCCCGTTAGCTCACTCCTCCTACGAGCAGTACTTC

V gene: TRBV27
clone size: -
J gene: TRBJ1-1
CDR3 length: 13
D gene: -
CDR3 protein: CASSWVTNTEAFF
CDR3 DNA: TGTGCCAGCAGTTGGGTGACAAACACTGAAGCTTTCTTT

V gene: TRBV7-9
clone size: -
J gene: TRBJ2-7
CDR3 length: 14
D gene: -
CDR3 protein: CASVSYRDSYEQYF
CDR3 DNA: TGTGCCAGCGTCTCGTACAGAGACTCCTACGAGCAGTACTTC

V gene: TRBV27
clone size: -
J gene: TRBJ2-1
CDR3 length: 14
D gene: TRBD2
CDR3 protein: CASSLAGNYNEQFF
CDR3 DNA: TGTGCCAGCAGCCTAGCGGGAAACTACAATGAGCAGTTCTTC

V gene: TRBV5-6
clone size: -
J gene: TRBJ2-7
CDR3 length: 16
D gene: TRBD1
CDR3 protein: CASSLLRDRGSYEQYF
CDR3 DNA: TGTGCCAGCAGCTTGCTGCGGGACAGGGGTTCCTACGAGCAGTACTTC

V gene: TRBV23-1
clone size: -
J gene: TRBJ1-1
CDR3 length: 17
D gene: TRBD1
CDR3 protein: CASSQSTGQGMNTEAFF
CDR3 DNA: TGCGCCAGCAGTCAATCCACCGGACAGGGGATGAACACTGAAGCTTTCTTT

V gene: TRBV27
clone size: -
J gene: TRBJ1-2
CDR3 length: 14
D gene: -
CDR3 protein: CASSPRGGSYGYTF
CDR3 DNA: TGTGCCAGCAGTCCCCGGGGAGGATCCTATGGCTACACCTTC

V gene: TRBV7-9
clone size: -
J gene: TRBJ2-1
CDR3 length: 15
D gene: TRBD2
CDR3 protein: CASSFPAGVENEQFF
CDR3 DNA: TGTGCCAGCAGCTTCCCAGCGGGAGTTGAAAATGAGCAGTTCTTC

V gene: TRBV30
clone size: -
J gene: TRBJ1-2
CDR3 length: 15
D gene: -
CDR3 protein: CAWSVSQLFSNGYTF
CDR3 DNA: TGTGCCTGGAGTGTTTCTCAGTTGTTCTCCAATGGCTACACCTTC

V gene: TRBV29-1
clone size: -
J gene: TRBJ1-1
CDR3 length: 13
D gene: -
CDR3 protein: CSAAGGMNTEAFF
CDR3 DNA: TGCAGCGCAGCGGGCGGGATGAACACTGAAGCTTTCTTT

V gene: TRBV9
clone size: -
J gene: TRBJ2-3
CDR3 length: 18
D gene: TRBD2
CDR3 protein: CASSGRLAGGALTDTQYF
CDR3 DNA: TGTGCCAGCAGCGGACGACTAGCGGGAGGGGCTCTCACAGATACGCAGTATTTT